This passage covers 21 T cell receptor beta chains from one sample sequenced in a study of immune evolution from preneoplasia to lung adenocarcinoma. Measured with immunoSEQ multiplex PCR; TCRdb has only the in-frame clones, and not every one. The data hold 1,500 to 2,000 clones, with about four fifths observed a single time. Sequencing was performed on FFPE atypical adenomatous hyperplasia tissue from the lung. Subset in this sample: atypical adenomatous hyperplasia (AAH), lung preneoplasia. The receptors were sampled from a person between 65 and 79 years old with lung adenocarcinoma.

This chain connects TRBV27 to TRBJ1-1; possibly TRBD1 for D (6 bases). V dropped 5 bases and J dropped 5 bases, with 15 bases sitting between them. Germline values: CDR1 MNHEY, CDR2 SMNVEV (reference sequence). This CDR3 region has 14 residues. As DNA, the CDR3 is TGTGCCAGCAGTCACCACAGGGCTGGGACTGAAGCTTTCTTT. Protein sequence: CASSHHRAGTEAFF.

The sample holds one count of this clone. The V call is TRBV2, the J call TRBJ2-1; D gene unclear. The CDR3 totals 13 residues. The germline V gene has CDR1 SNHLY and CDR2 FYNNEI. Trimming stripped 8 bases from V and 0 bases from J, with 8 bases between. In nucleotides, the CDR3 is TGTGCCAGCTGTCCTACCTCCTACAATGAGCAGTTCTTC. It specifies CASCPTSYNEQFF. Using reference TRBV2 and TRBJ2-1 for the parts outside the CDR3, the full variable domain is EPEVTQTPSHQVTQMGQEVILRCVPISNHLYFYWYRQILGQKVEFLVSFYNNEISEKSEIFDDQFSVERPDGSNFTLKIRSTKLEDSAMYFCASCPTSYNEQFFGPGTRLTVL.

This clone was found once. The chain employs TRBV10-3 and TRBJ2-3, with 7 positions matching TRBD2. Per germline, CDR1 ENHRY and CDR2 SYGVKD. The CDR3 runs 15 residues. Trimming took 1 base from V and 4 from J; bases not matched to a gene: 5. CDR3 DNA sequence: TGTGCCATCAGTGAGTTTGGTGCGGGGGCAGATACGCAGTATTTT. Translating it yields CAISEFGAGADTQYF.

This clone occurred a few times. The chain combines TRBV6-1 with TRBJ1-1; no definite D call. The CDR3 extends over 11 amino acids. V was pared by 3 bases and J by 7 bases, with 6 bases between. Germline lookup yields CDR1 MNHNS and CDR2 SASEGT. The CDR3: CASSEQVEAFF. DNA of the CDR3: TGTGCCAGCAGTGAGCAAGTTGAAGCTTTCTTT.

This chain connects TRBV28 to TRBJ1-2; 7 nucleotides align to TRBD1. In germline, CDR1 is MDHEN, CDR2 SYDVKM. With V trimmed by 5 bases and J by 3 bases, 12 bases remained unmatched. This CDR3 region has 16 residues. The CDR3 protein is CASSLPTGLGYYGYTF. The CDR3 bases are TGTGCCAGCAGTCTACCGACAGGGCTAGGGTACTATGGCTACACCTTC.

V usage is TRBV11-2 and J usage is TRBJ2-7; TRBD1 matches at 8 bases. V dropped 5 bases and J dropped 3; count of bases not matched to a gene: 6. The germline gives CDR1 SGHAT, CDR2 FQNNGV. The CDR3 loop spans 14 amino acids. The CDR3 nucleotides are TGTGCCAGCAGCCTTAACAGGGGGGTCTACGAGCAGTACTTC. It is translated as CASSLNRGVYEQYF.

The chain joins TRBV11-2 to TRBJ2-6; no reliable D call. Trimming cost V 1 base and J 0 bases, with 16 bases left between them. The CDR3 runs to 19 residues. In germline, CDR1 is SGHAT, CDR2 FQNNGV. CDR3 loop: CASSLVVARFSSGANVLTF. CDR3 DNA sequence: TGTGCCAGCAGCTTAGTGGTGGCCAGATTTTCCTCTGGGGCCAACGTCCTGACTTTC.

The chain carries TRBV2 and TRBJ2-3; D may match TRBD1 or TRBD2 (5 bases each). The germline V gene has CDR1 SNHLY and CDR2 FYNNEI. The CDR3 has 15 amino acids. The germline V and J ends were trimmed by 6 bases and 2 bases, with 15 bases remaining between them. The CDR3 reads CASREPGPYTDTQYF. Written as DNA, the CDR3 is TGTGCCAGCAGGGAACCGGGACCCTACACAGATACGCAGTATTTT.

The genes are TRBV5-1 and TRBJ2-7; TRBD1 matches 7 bases. CDR3 size: 18 residues. After removal of 0 bases from V and 2 bases from J, the junction contained 14 bases not matched to a gene. Germline CDR1 SGHRS, CDR2 YFSETQ. DNA of the CDR3: TGCGCCAGCAGCTTGGAAACCCCCGGGACAGCGACGACCTACGAGCAGTACTTC. Translating gives CASSLETPGTATTYEQYF.

The chain couples TRBV18 to TRBJ2-6, with a weak D call TRBD1 (7 bases). CDR3 length equals 19 residues. The germline V gene encodes CDR1 KGHSH and CDR2 LQKENI. The ends were cut back, 3 bases at V and 0 bases at J, with 18 bases in the middle. CDR3 nucleotide sequence: TGTGCCAGCTCACCGTGGGCCGCAGGGGGGATCTCTGGGGCCAACGTCCTGACTTTC. Translating it yields CASSPWAAGGISGANVLTF.

This chain links TRBV6-1 with TRBJ2-5; maybe TRBD2 (6 bases). This CDR3 region has 14 residues. Trimming shortened V by 6 bases and J by 4 bases, and 15 bases separated the two germline ends. Germline assignment: CDR1 MNHNS and CDR2 SASEGT. The CDR3 loop is CASREGLQLETQYF. The DNA of the CDR3 is TGTGCCAGCAGGGAGGGGCTACAACTAGAGACCCAGTACTTC.

This clone was seen once. This chain joins TRBV27 and TRBJ1-2, with 7 bases aligning to TRBD1. Per germline, CDR1 MNHEY and CDR2 SMNVEV (reference sequence). Losses at the gene ends were 4 bases for V and 4 bases for J; bases not matched to a gene: 6. The CDR3 is made up of 14 amino acids. In DNA, the CDR3 is TGTGCCAGCAGTTCCACAACAGGGGTCTATGGCTACACCTTC. The encoded protein is CASSSTTGVYGYTF.

V gene TRBV11-3 combines with J gene TRBJ2-5; TRBD2 is a possible D gene (6 bases). V lost 4 bases and J lost 5, with 11 bases in between. CDR1 is SGHNT, CDR2 YENEEA, per germline. The CDR3 has 13 residues. CDR3 loop: CASSSTGVETQYF. DNA of the CDR3: TGTGCCAGCAGCTCCACGGGAGTCGAGACCCAGTACTTC.

V usage is TRBV11-2 and J usage is TRBJ2-1; D is ambiguous. CDR3 length: 18 residues. With 5 bases removed from V and 0 bases from J, the gap between germline ends came to 20 bases. Per germline, CDR1 SGHAT and CDR2 FQNNGV. Here the CDR3 reads CASSLLNGVGISYNEQFF. The CDR3 DNA reads TGTGCCAGCAGCCTCTTAAACGGTGTGGGGATCTCCTACAATGAGCAGTTCTTC.

The rearrangement joins TRBV19 to TRBJ1-2; 7 bases agree with TRBD1. This CDR3 is built from 12 residues. Trimming cost V 5 bases and J 10 bases; bases outside gene matches: 7. Germline V gene data show CDR1 as LNHDA and CDR2 as SQIVND (reference sequence). CDR3 DNA: TGTGCCAGTAGTGAGCGGGACAGCTTCTACACCTTC. It is translated as CASSERDSFYTF.

CDR3 protein: CASSQGINTEAFF. CDR3 DNA sequence: TGTGCCAGCAGCCAGGGGATTAACACTGAAGCTTTCTTT. This chain connects TRBV7-2 to TRBJ1-1; D perhaps matches TRBD1 (6 bases). The CDR3 sequence is 13 residues long. The V and J ends lost 5 bases and 2 bases respectively, with 9 bases between them. Germline-derived CDR1 and CDR2 are SGHTA and FQGNSA.

V and J are TRBV14 and TRBJ1-1; D perhaps matches TRBD1 (6 bases). Germline V CDR1 and CDR2: SGHDN, FVKESK. There are 17 residues in the CDR3. V lost 2 bases to trimming and J lost 1 base, with 17 bases between them. CDR3 in DNA: TGTGCCAGCAGCCAATATCCGGGAAGGGGGGGGAACACTGAAGCTTTCTTT. Protein: CASSQYPGRGGNTEAFF.

The chain has TRBV5-5 and TRBJ2-3; no firm D call. The V end was cut by 0 bases, the J end by 3 bases, with 5 bases between. Germline values: CDR1 SGHKS, CDR2 YYEKEE (reference sequence). CDR3 length: 13 amino acids. In nucleotides, the CDR3 is TGTGCCAGCAGCTTGGAAGCGACAGATACGCAGTATTTT. Translated, it gives CASSLEATDTQYF.

This clone has only a few counts. The sample contains more than one DNA sequence encoding this CDR3. The chain carries TRBV29-1 and TRBJ2-1; tentatively, D is TRBD2 (6 bases). V was shortened by 2 bases and J by 0 bases, with 11 bases between the two germline ends. Germline values: CDR1 SQVTM, CDR2 ANQGSEA. CDR3 size: 15 residues. Written as DNA, the CDR3 is TGCAGCGTTGAACTTAGCGGAAGCTCCTACAATGAGCAGTTCTTC. Its translation: CSVELSGSSYNEQFF.

This chain connects TRBV28 to TRBJ1-5, with 10 bases fitting TRBD1. Germline values: CDR1 MDHEN, CDR2 SYDVKM. J was trimmed by 5 bases and V by 5 bases; bases with no gene match: 3. CDR3 length: 14 residues. DNA of the CDR3: TGTGCCAGCAGTACCGGGACAGGGGATCAGCCCCAGCATTTT. The encoded protein is CASSTGTGDQPQHF.

The V and J genes are TRBV18 and TRBJ2-2, with 7 bases that match TRBD2. V lost 3 bases, J lost 2 bases, and 0 bases stayed unmatched. Per the germline V gene, CDR1 is KGHSH and CDR2 is LQKENI. The CDR3 sequence is 14 residues long. The CDR3 DNA reads TGTGCCAGCTCACCGGGACTAAACACCGGGGAGCTGTTTTTT. Translation gives CASSPGLNTGELFF.